This T cell receptor beta chain originates from a study of blood T cell repertoires in COVID-19. Study overall: Whether acute or convalescent, the COVID-19 samples came from the United States, Italy and Spain.

TCRdb's copy holds only in-frame clones and misses some; the assay was immunoSEQ multiplex PCR. The repertoire holds approximately 470,000 clones, with approximately 90% as singletons. Germline assignment: CDR1 SGHRS and CDR2 YFSETQ. The CDR3 has 15 amino acids. After removal of 4 bases from V and 7 bases from J, the junction contained 14 bases not matched to a gene. Cohorts were based on clinical histories the participants reported. The sequencing sample was made of PBMCs or T cells enriched from blood (not recorded which). The rearrangement uses TRBV5-1 and TRBJ2-7; 7 bases are a match to TRBD2. This receptor was obtained from a woman under 30 who had recovered from COVID-19. In DNA, the CDR3 is TGCGCCAGCAGCCGAGCGTCGACGGGGGGAATTGAGCAGTACTTC. Translating gives CASSRASTGGIEQYF.